This T cell receptor (beta chain) was identified during a study of breast tumors, draining lymph nodes, adjacent tissues. Whole-study results and caveats: Tumor and nontumor repertoires were significantly more similar in luminal-like than in basal-like breast cancer. Most tumor T cells seemingly derive from lymph node, then expand in tumor. Tumors had less TCR diversity than lymph nodes, more than nontumor tissue. The lymph node origin of tumor T cells was framed as consistent with a hypothesis, not demonstrated.

The CDR3 is 13 amino acids. CDR1 DFQATT and CDR2 SNEGSKA come from the germline V gene (reference sequence). This clonotype was detected a few times. Its antigen is unknown. This clone may be a read error of a much larger clone one base away. Axillary draining lymph nodes of breast cancer patients supplied the node samples. Each CDR3 protein is one row after TCRdb ran MiXCR on the multiplex PCR reads. The sample records some 150,000 distinct CDR3 sequences, 20% to 25% being singletons. Specimen: axillary lymph node tissue. The TCR sequence derives from a female donor with breast cancer. Some clones in this sample may be carry-over from other donors' samples. The chain is built from TRBV20-1 and TRBJ2-3; unclear D gene. The CDR3 protein is CSASHHRTDTRYF. The CDR3 DNA reads TGCAGTGCTAGTCACCACCGCACAGATACGCGGTATTTT.